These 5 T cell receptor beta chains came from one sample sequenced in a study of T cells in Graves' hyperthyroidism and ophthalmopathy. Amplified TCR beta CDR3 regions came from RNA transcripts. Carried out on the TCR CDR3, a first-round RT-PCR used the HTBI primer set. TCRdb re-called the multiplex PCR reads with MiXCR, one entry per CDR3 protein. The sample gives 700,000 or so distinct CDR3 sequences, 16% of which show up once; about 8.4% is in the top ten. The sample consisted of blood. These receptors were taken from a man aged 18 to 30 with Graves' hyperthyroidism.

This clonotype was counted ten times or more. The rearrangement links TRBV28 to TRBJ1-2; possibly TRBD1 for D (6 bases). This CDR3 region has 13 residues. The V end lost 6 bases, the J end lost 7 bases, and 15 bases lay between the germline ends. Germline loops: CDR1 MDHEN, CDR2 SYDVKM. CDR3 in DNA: TGTGCCAGCAGGGCGCCTAACAGGGCTGGCTACACCTTC. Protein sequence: CASRAPNRAGYTF.

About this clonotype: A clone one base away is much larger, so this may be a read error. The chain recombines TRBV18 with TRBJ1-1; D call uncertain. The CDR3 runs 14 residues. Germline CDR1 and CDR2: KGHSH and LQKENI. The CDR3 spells CTSSRDTVDTEAFF. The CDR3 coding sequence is TGTACCAGCTCACGAGATACGGTGGACACTGAAGCTTTCTTT.

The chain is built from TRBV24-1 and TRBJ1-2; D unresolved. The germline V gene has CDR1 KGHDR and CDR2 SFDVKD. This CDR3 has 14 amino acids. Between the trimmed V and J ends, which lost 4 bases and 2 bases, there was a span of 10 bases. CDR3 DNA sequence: TGTGCCACCAGTGACAGTCAAGAAAACTATGGCTACACCTTC. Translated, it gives CATSDSQENYGYTF.

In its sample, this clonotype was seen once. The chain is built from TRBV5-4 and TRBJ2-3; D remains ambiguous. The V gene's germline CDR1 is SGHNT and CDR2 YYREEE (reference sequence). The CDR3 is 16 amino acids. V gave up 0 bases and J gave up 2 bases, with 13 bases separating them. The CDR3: CASSLALGPPTDTQYF. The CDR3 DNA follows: TGTGCCAGCAGCTTGGCCCTGGGCCCCCCCACAGATACGCAGTATTTT.

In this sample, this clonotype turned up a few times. The CDR3 loop is CASSLGTGGAGSNQPQHF. The CDR3 DNA reads TGTGCCAGCAGCTTAGGGACAGGGGGCGCGGGGAGCAATCAGCCCCAGCATTTT. The chain uses TRBV7-8 and TRBJ1-5; 11 bases align to TRBD1. V shed 1 base, J shed 1 base, and the junction held 6 bases outside the gene matches. The CDR3 loop spans 18 amino acids. Germline values: CDR1 SGHVS, CDR2 FQNEAQ.